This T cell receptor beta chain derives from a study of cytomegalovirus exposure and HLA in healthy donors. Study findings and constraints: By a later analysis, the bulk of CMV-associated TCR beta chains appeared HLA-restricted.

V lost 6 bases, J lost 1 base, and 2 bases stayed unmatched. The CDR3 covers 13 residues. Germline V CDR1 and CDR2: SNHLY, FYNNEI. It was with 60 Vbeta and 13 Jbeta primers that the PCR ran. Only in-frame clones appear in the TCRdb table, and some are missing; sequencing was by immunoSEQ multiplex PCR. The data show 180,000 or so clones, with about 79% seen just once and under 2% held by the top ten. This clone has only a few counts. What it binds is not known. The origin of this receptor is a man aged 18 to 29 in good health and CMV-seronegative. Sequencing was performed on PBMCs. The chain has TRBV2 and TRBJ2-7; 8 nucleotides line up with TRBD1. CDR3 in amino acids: CASSGDRSYEQYF. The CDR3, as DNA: TGTGCCAGCAGCGGGGACAGGTCCTACGAGCAGTACTTC.